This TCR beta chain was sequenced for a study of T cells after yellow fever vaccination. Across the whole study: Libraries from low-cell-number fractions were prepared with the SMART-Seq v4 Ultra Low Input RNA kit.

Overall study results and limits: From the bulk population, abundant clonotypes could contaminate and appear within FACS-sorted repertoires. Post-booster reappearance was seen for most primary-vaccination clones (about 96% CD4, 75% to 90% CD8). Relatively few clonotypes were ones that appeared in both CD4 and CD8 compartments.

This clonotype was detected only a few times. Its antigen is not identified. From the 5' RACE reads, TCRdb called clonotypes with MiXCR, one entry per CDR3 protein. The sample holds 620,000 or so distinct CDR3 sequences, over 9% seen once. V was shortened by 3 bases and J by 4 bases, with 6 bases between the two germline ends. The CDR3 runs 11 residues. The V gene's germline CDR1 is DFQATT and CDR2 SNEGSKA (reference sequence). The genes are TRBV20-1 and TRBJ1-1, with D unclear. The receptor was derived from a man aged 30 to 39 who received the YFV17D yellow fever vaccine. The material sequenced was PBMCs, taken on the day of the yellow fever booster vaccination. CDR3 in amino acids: CSASRSTEAFF. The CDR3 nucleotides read TGCAGTGCTAGTAGATCCACTGAAGCTTTCTTT.